Given below is one T cell receptor (beta chain) in context. The source of the sample is a study of blood T cell repertoires in COVID-19. Data came from immunoSEQ multiplex PCR; TCRdb stores just in-frame clones and leaves some out. The data contain about 280,000 clones, approximately 85% of them singletons. Germline CDR1 is MNHEY and CDR2 is SVGAGI. The V end lost 6 bases, the J end lost 5 bases, and 8 bases lay between the germline ends. The CDR3 contains 13 residues. The source material was peripheral blood. V usage is TRBV6-5 and J usage is TRBJ1-6; maybe TRBD1 (5 bases). The clonotype was recovered from a human donor in a cohort sampled during active COVID-19. For the CDR3, the DNA is TGTGCCAGCAGGTCCAGGGATAATTCACCCCTCCACTTT. Its translation: CASRSRDNSPLHF.